Presented here are 19 T cell receptor beta chains from one specimen sequenced in a study of chemoradiotherapy in HPV16-positive cancers. The protocol was immunoSEQ multiplex PCR, while the TCRdb copy is restricted to in-frame clones and leaves out a portion. Here the sample spans about 7,000 clones, around 79% being singletons. Sample collection occurred from a patient who underwent chemoradiotherapy. The source of these receptors is a human donor with HPV-associated anogenital cancer.

The genes are TRBV5-4 and TRBJ1-1; D unclear. Germline V lookup: CDR1 SGHNT, CDR2 YYREEE (reference sequence). V was clipped by 1 base and J by 1 base, with 8 bases between them. CDR3 length: 14 residues. This CDR3 is CASSLNQRNTEAFF. CDR3 nucleotides: TGTGCCAGCAGCTTGAACCAGAGGAACACTGAAGCTTTCTTT.

This clone was seen only a few times. Germline is not matched at one junction end, which may reflect a read error. The chain is built from TRBV6-1 and TRBJ2-7; D is uncertain. CDR1 and CDR2 from the germline V gene are MNHNS and SASEGT. This CDR3 spans 10 amino acids. CDR3 region: CASSEAVTLF. Here the CDR3 DNA reads TGTGCCAGCAGTGAAGCCGTGACATTATTC.

The V call is TRBV7-9, the J call TRBJ1-2; D possibly corresponds to TRBD1 (5 bases). V was cut by 2 bases and J by 6 bases, with 13 bases left in between. This CDR3 region has 14 residues. Germline V gene lookup returns CDR1 SEHNR and CDR2 FQNEAQ (reference sequence). CDR3 nucleotides: TGTGCCAGCAGCTTACAAGGAGAAGGGGATGGCTACACCTTC. Translating it yields CASSLQGEGDGYTF.

The chain uses TRBV29-1 and TRBJ2-7; 8 nucleotides agree with TRBD1. Per the germline V gene, CDR1 is SQVTM and CDR2 is ANQGSEA. V shed 4 bases, J shed 4 bases, and the junction held 6 bases outside the gene matches. This CDR3 contains 13 residues. DNA of the CDR3: TGCAGCGTTGGGAACAGGGGGAGATACGAGCAGTACTTC. This codes for CSVGNRGRYEQYF.

The gene calls are TRBV5-1 and TRBJ1-1, with 9 bases that match TRBD1. The germline V gene encodes CDR1 SGHRS and CDR2 YFSETQ. This CDR3 is 12 amino acids long. The V and J ends lost 7 bases and 3 bases, in that order; junction bases with no gene match: 1. CDR3 bases: TGCGCCAGCGGGACAGGGTACACTGAAGCTTTCTTT. It specifies CASGTGYTEAFF.

This clone qualifies as medium-sized. This chain links TRBV28 with TRBJ2-7; no clear D. Germline V CDR1 and CDR2: MDHEN, SYDVKM. The CDR3 contains 12 residues. Trimming pared 6 bases from V and 6 bases from J, leaving 12 bases between. The CDR3 bases are TGTGCCAGCAGCCTTGACACCTCCGAGCAGTACTTC. Translating gives CASSLDTSEQYF.

This clone showed up just once. V gene TRBV7-2 combines with J gene TRBJ1-1; D gene uncertain. With 1 base removed from V and 0 bases from J, the gap between germline ends came to 6 bases. Germline V gene lookup returns CDR1 SGHTA and CDR2 FQGNSA. The CDR3 totals 14 residues. The CDR3 bases are TGTGCCAGCAGCTTAGTTAACATGAACACTGAAGCTTTCTTT. Translated, it gives CASSLVNMNTEAFF.

This chain joins TRBV7-9 and TRBJ1-1; D gene ambiguous. Trimming stripped 5 bases from V and 1 base from J, with 5 bases between. The length of the CDR3 is 12 residues. Germline lookup yields CDR1 SEHNR and CDR2 FQNEAQ (reference sequence). CDR3 region: CASSRPNTEAFF. The CDR3 region has the DNA TGTGCCAGCAGCCGACCGAACACTGAAGCTTTCTTT.

The genes are TRBV5-1 and TRBJ2-6; 11 bases are shared with TRBD1. J lost 4 bases, V lost 8 bases, and 5 bases had no gene match. Germline V CDR1 and CDR2: SGHRS, YFSETQ. This CDR3 region has 15 residues. The CDR3 region is CASGTGGTGANVLTF. DNA for the CDR3: TGCGCCAGTGGGACAGGGGGGACCGGGGCCAACGTCCTGACTTTC. Using reference TRBV5-1 and TRBJ2-6 for the parts outside the CDR3, the full variable domain is KAGVTQTPRYLIKTRGQQVTLSCSPISGHRSVSWYQQTPGQGLQFLFEYFSETQRNKGNFPGRFSGRQFSNSRSEMNVSTLELGDSALYLCASGTGGTGANVLTFGAGSRLTVL.

This chain uses TRBV2 with TRBJ1-2; D is unclear. CDR1 is SNHLY and CDR2 is FYNNEI in the germline V gene. Trimming took 2 bases from V and 6 from J, leaving 7 bases between them. The CDR3 length is 12 residues. CDR3 region: CASSEIRDGYTF. The DNA for the CDR3 is TGTGCCAGCAGTGAAATTCGGGATGGCTACACCTTC.

V usage is TRBV6-1 and J usage is TRBJ2-7; TRBD2 agrees at 8 bases. J lost 6 bases, V lost 6 bases, and 13 bases had no gene match. The CDR3 length is 15 residues. Germline loops: CDR1 MNHNS, CDR2 SASEGT. DNA of the CDR3: TGTGCCAGCAGCCGTACTGGCGCGGGAGGCGGCGAGCAGTACTTC. It encodes CASSRTGAGGGEQYF.

This clone was found a few times. The genes are TRBV19 and TRBJ1-6, with 8 bases lining up with TRBD1. The CDR3 contains 13 residues. CDR1 LNHDA and CDR2 SQIVND come from the germline V gene (reference sequence). V shed 5 bases, J shed 8 bases, and the junction held 2 bases outside the gene matches. The CDR3 coding sequence is TGTGCCAGTAGTGCAGGGGGCGATTCACCCCTCCACTTT. It specifies CASSAGGDSPLHF.

The chain has TRBV18 and TRBJ1-4; D perhaps matches TRBD1 (5 bases). This CDR3 is built from 16 residues. Germline V gene lookup returns CDR1 KGHSH and CDR2 LQKENI. The V and J ends lost 3 bases and 5 bases respectively, with 16 bases between them. CDR3 residues: CASSPRGGKLNEKLFF. The CDR3 bases are TGTGCCAGCTCACCCCGGGGGGGGAAACTCAATGAAAAACTGTTTTTT.

The CDR3 bases are TGTGCCAGCAGCTTCCCAGACGATCAGCCCCAGCATTTT. Protein: CASSFPDDQPQHF. This chain connects TRBV7-8 to TRBJ1-5; no clear D gene. The V end lost 3 bases, the J end lost 5 bases, and 8 bases lay between the germline ends. This CDR3 comprises 13 residues. Germline-derived CDR1 and CDR2 are SGHVS and FQNEAQ.

V usage is TRBV27 and J usage is TRBJ2-7; 15 bases are shared with TRBD2. This CDR3 has 14 residues. The germline V gene has CDR1 MNHEY and CDR2 SMNVEV (reference sequence). V lost 10 bases, J lost 6 bases, and 7 bases stayed unmatched. CDR3 bases: TGTGCCACCTTGGGACTAGCGGGAGGAGGCGAGCAGTACTTC. Protein product: CATLGLAGGGEQYF.

In nucleotides, the CDR3 is TGTGCCAGCAGTGAGACAGGGGACTATGGCTACACCTTC. As protein: CASSETGDYGYTF. The gene calls are TRBV2 and TRBJ1-2; 8 bases are a match to TRBD1. J was trimmed by 3 bases and V by 3 bases; bases with no gene match: 0. The CDR3 is made up of 13 amino acids. Germline CDR1 and CDR2: SNHLY and FYNNEI.

The V and J genes are TRBV19 and TRBJ2-3, with 12 bases identical to TRBD2. V gave up 5 bases and J gave up 2 bases; unmatched junction bases: 5. This CDR3 has 16 residues. Germline CDR1 is LNHDA and CDR2 is SQIVND (reference sequence). The CDR3 region is CASSPGTSGPTDTQYF. The CDR3 DNA reads as TGTGCCAGTAGTCCCGGGACTAGCGGGCCCACAGATACGCAGTATTTT.

The chain combines TRBV27 with TRBJ2-7; the match to TRBD2 covers 7 bases. The trim removed 8 bases at V and 3 bases at J, leaving 7 bases unmatched. The CDR3 is 13 amino acids. Germline CDR1 and CDR2: MNHEY and SMNVEV (reference sequence). The CDR3 DNA follows: TGTGCCAGCCGGCGGGAGCCAGGCTACGAGCAGTACTTC. Protein product: CASRREPGYEQYF.

This chain links TRBV6-6 with TRBJ1-6, with 8 bases identical to TRBD1. This CDR3 comprises 13 residues. J gave up 10 bases and V 2 bases, and 1 base lay outside the gene matches. From germline, CDR1 is MNHNY and CDR2 SVGAGI (reference sequence). CDR3 amino acids: CASSYDRGSPLHF. The CDR3 DNA follows: TGTGCCAGCAGTTACGACAGGGGATCACCCCTCCACTTT.